These 27 T cell receptor beta chains share one sample of origin, sequenced in a study of early T cells in non-severe SARS-CoV-2 infection. MiXCR was run by TCRdb on the 5' RACE reads, yielding one entry per CDR3 protein. The sample has 55,000 to 75,000 distinct CDR3 sequences, approximately 10% seen once. Sequencing was done on a sample of whole blood. The receptors originated from an adult who was a healthcare worker with PCR-confirmed SARS-CoV-2 infection or an uninfected control (not recorded which).

This clonotype was counted between two and nine times. The J gene is TRBJ2-7, the V gene TRBV21-1; the table's D call of TRBD2 was not tested on the DNA. TRBV21-1 is shown as a pseudogene. CDR3 length equals 16 residues. This chain's CDR3 is CASSKVTARGGYEQYF. CDR3 nucleotide sequence: TGTGCCAGCAGCAAAGTTACAGCAAGGGGAGGCTACGAGCAGTACTTC.

This clonotype showed up many times. This sequence joins TRBV20-1 and TRBJ2-3, with unresolved D. Germline CDR1 reads DFQATT; CDR2 reads SNEGSKA (reference sequence). Between the trimmed V and J ends, which lost 2 bases and 0 bases, there was a span of 12 bases. This CDR3 contains 15 residues. The CDR3 loop is CSARPRVGSTDTQYF. The CDR3 DNA reads TGCAGTGCTAGACCCCGGGTCGGAAGCACAGATACGCAGTATTTT.

The chain uses TRBV11-3 and TRBJ2-7; 9 bases match TRBD2. CDR1 and CDR2 (germline): SGHNT, YENEEA. V shed 1 base and J 5 bases; nucleotides not matched to a gene: 6. The length of the CDR3 is 15 residues. CDR3 bases: TGTGCCAGCAGCTTAGTCCCTAGCGGGATTGACGAGCAGTACTTC. Residues: CASSLVPSGIDEQYF.

The rearrangement uses TRBV6-1 and TRBJ1-2; weak D call: TRBD1 (6 bases). V was pared by 11 bases and J by 3 bases, with 13 bases between. The germline V gene encodes CDR1 MNHNS and CDR2 SASEGT. This CDR3 is built from 12 residues. The DNA of the CDR3 is TGTGCCGTACAGGGCCCTGACTATGGCTACACCTTC. Its protein is CAVQGPDYGYTF.

The chain joins TRBV10-3 to TRBJ2-5, with D perhaps TRBD1 or TRBD2 (5 bases each). V lost 5 bases to trimming and J lost 10 bases, with 14 bases between them. The CDR3 has 12 amino acids. Germline CDR1 ENHRY, CDR2 SYGVKD. The CDR3 nucleotides read TGTGCCATCAGTAGGGACCTCGTTAACCAGTACTTC. It translates to CAISRDLVNQYF.

This clonotype was detected ten times or more. The chain has TRBV18 and TRBJ2-1; TRBD2 matches at 9 bases. CDR3 length: 15 amino acids. Germline lookup yields CDR1 KGHSH and CDR2 LQKENI. V was clipped by 4 bases and J by 3 bases; unmatched bases: 4. The CDR3 nucleotides read TGTGCCAGCTCACAGGCGGGAGGGCACTACAATGAGCAGTTCTTC. It yields the protein CASSQAGGHYNEQFF.

Ten or more counts support this clonotype. The chain links TRBV28 to TRBJ1-4; TRBD1 matches 7 bases. Germline values: CDR1 MDHEN, CDR2 SYDVKM. The J segment lost 8 bases and the V segment lost 5 bases, leaving 8 bases of the junction unmatched. The CDR3 runs 14 residues. The CDR3 is CASSQGDRIEKLFF. DNA of the CDR3: TGTGCCAGCAGTCAAGGGGACAGAATCGAAAAACTGTTTTTT.

The chain joins TRBV2 to TRBJ1-6, with D tentatively TRBD1 (5 bases). The CDR3 has 16 amino acids. The germline V and J ends were trimmed by 3 bases and 0 bases, with 9 bases remaining between them. From germline, CDR1 is SNHLY and CDR2 FYNNEI. DNA for the CDR3: TGTGCCAGCAGTGAGACAGCTACCTCCTATAATTCACCCCTCCACTTT. This translates into CASSETATSYNSPLHF.

In the case of this clonotype: A much larger clone differs from this one at a single base, so this may be a read error. The gene calls are TRBV6-5 and TRBJ1-2; D is undetermined. The germline CDR1 and CDR2 sequences are MNHEY and SVGAGI. The CDR3 covers 14 residues. The germline V and J ends were trimmed by 10 bases and 5 bases, with 20 bases remaining between them. CDR3 coding DNA: TGTGCCAACAGCCGCAAAGGCTCCCCTTATGGCTACACCTTC. Its protein is CANSRKGSPYGYTF.

This clonotype has a handful of counts. This rearrangement joins TRBV5-5 to TRBJ2-1, with TRBD2 matching 7 bases. The CDR3 has 17 residues. V gave up 4 bases and J gave up 2 bases; unmatched junction bases: 12. CDR1 SGHKS and CDR2 YYEKEE come from the germline V gene (reference sequence). DNA for the CDR3: TGTGCCAGCAGCCCGACCCCTAGCGGAGGGACCTACAATGAGCAGTTCTTC. Translated, it gives CASSPTPSGGTYNEQFF.

This rearrangement joins TRBV4-2 to TRBJ2-1; 11 bases match TRBD2. V shed 1 base and J 10 bases; nucleotides not matched to a gene: 9. The CDR3 sequence is 16 residues long. Germline V gene data show CDR1 as LGHNA and CDR2 as YNFKEQ. As DNA, the CDR3 is TGTGCCAGCAGCCAAGGACTAGCGGGATCTGACGGGGAGCAGTTCTTC. Amino acid sequence: CASSQGLAGSDGEQFF.

The chain uses TRBV5-1 and TRBJ1-1, with D possibly being TRBD1 (5 bases). V lost 3 bases, J lost 3 bases, and 9 bases lay in between. There are 13 residues in the CDR3. CDR1 and CDR2 (germline): SGHRS, YFSETQ. CDR3 in amino acids: CASSYGGDTEAFF. The CDR3 DNA reads TGCGCCAGCAGCTATGGAGGGGACACTGAAGCTTTCTTT.

This clonotype was observed at least ten times. The chain combines TRBV28 with TRBJ1-2, with 10 bases identical to TRBD1. This CDR3 has 15 residues. Looked up from germline, CDR1 is MDHEN and CDR2 is SYDVKM. The J segment lost 4 bases and the V segment lost 6 bases, leaving 8 bases of the junction unmatched. This CDR3 reads CASSPGQGPFYGYTF. CDR3 sequence (DNA): TGTGCCAGCAGCCCGGGACAGGGGCCTTTCTATGGCTACACCTTC.

This clonotype was observed many times. V is TRBV10-2 and J is TRBJ1-2; no firm D call. CDR1 and CDR2 (germline): WSHSY, SAAADI. This CDR3 comprises 14 residues. V lost 8 bases, J lost 3 bases, and 16 bases lay in between. CDR3 bases: TGCGCCAGCGCCAGCGACAACAATCACTATGGCTACACCTTC. Its protein is CASASDNNHYGYTF.

The CDR3 DNA reads TGTGCCAGCAGTTTATGGTCAACTAGCGGGACCGAGCAGTACTTC. Translation gives CASSLWSTSGTEQYF. The chain employs TRBV28 and TRBJ2-7; the match to TRBD2 covers 10 bases. The V and J ends lost 0 bases and 6 bases, in that order; junction bases with no gene match: 5. The CDR3 consists of 15 residues. Germline V lookup: CDR1 MDHEN, CDR2 SYDVKM. Full variable domain (rest looked up from reference TRBV28 and TRBJ2-7): DVKVTQSSRYLVKRTGEKVFLECVQDMDHENMFWYRQDPGLGLRLIYFSYDVKMKEKGDIPEGYSVSREKKERFSLILESASTNQTSMYLCASSLWSTSGTEQYFGPGTRLTVT.

CDR3 protein: CASLPGVHEQYF. The DNA of the CDR3 is TGTGCCAGCCTCCCGGGGGTTCACGAGCAGTACTTC. This chain links TRBV21-1 with TRBJ2-7; the table's TRBD1 call for D was not verified on the DNA. TRBV21-1 represents a pseudogene. This CDR3 spans 12 amino acids.

This clonotype was detected ten times or more. This chain links TRBV10-3 with TRBJ2-3, with D perhaps matching TRBD1 (5 bases). The CDR3 totals 16 residues. Germline V gene data show CDR1 as ENHRY and CDR2 as SYGVKD. Trimming shortened V by 2 bases and J by 0 bases, and 12 bases separated the two germline ends. Here the CDR3 DNA reads TGTGCCATCAGTGAGGGGCGGACACTTAGCACAGATACGCAGTATTTT. Its protein product is CAISEGRTLSTDTQYF.

This clonotype was picked up many times. The J gene is TRBJ1-5, the V gene TRBV10-2; weak D call: TRBD1 (6 bases). The V end lost 6 bases, the J end lost 6 bases, and 15 bases lay between the germline ends. The CDR3 extends over 14 amino acids. Per germline, CDR1 WSHSY and CDR2 SAAADI. The CDR3 region is CASRQTGQGQPQHF. The CDR3 DNA is TGCGCCAGCAGGCAGACAGGTCAGGGTCAGCCCCAGCATTTT.

This clonotype was counted between two and nine times. This chain uses TRBV7-3 with TRBJ2-5; D perhaps matches TRBD1 (5 bases). Trimming stripped 3 bases from V and 3 bases from J, with 8 bases between. This CDR3 comprises 13 residues. CDR1 and CDR2 (germline): SGHTA, FQGTGA. CDR3 sequence: CASSFGREETQYF. CDR3 nucleotide sequence: TGTGCCAGCAGCTTTGGCAGGGAAGAGACCCAGTACTTC.

This clonotype has a count of ten or more. This sequence joins TRBV4-3 and TRBJ2-1; D uncertain. Germline V gene data show CDR1 as LGHNA and CDR2 as YSLEER. CDR3 length equals 12 residues. The germline V and J ends were trimmed by 2 bases and 4 bases, with 3 bases remaining between them. The CDR3 reads CASSQSYNEQFF. For the CDR3, the DNA is TGCGCCAGCAGCCAAAGTTACAATGAGCAGTTCTTC.

This clonotype has at least ten counts. This sequence joins TRBV5-1 and TRBJ2-3; no clear D gene. Deletions cut 0 bases from V and 2 bases from J, with 7 bases between. The CDR3 sequence is 14 residues long. Per the germline V gene, CDR1 is SGHRS and CDR2 is YFSETQ. The CDR3 sequence: CASSLDGDTDTQYF. The CDR3 coding sequence is TGCGCCAGCAGCTTGGACGGCGACACAGATACGCAGTATTTT.

This chain uses TRBV5-5 with TRBJ2-1; D remains ambiguous. From germline, CDR1 is SGHKS and CDR2 YYEKEE (reference sequence). The CDR3 is made up of 13 amino acids. Trimming shortened V by 1 base and J by 7 bases, and 9 bases separated the two germline ends. Here the CDR3 DNA reads TGTGCCAGCAGCTTGTTGCAGATAAATGAGCAGTTCTTC. Translating it yields CASSLLQINEQFF.

This chain links TRBV4-2 with TRBJ2-2, with TRBD2 matching 11 bases. This CDR3 is 18 amino acids long. Germline V gives CDR1 LGHNA, CDR2 YNFKEQ. J was trimmed by 4 bases and V by 3 bases; bases with no gene match: 10. The DNA of the CDR3 is TGTGCCAGCAGCCACTCCCCGGGACTAGCGGCCACCACCGGGGAGCTGTTTTTT. Its translation: CASSHSPGLAATTGELFF.

The rearrangement links TRBV3-1 to TRBJ1-5, with D tentatively TRBD1 (6 bases). The ends were cut back, 9 bases at V and 7 bases at J, with 13 bases in the middle. CDR1 and CDR2 from the germline V gene are LGHDT and YNNKEL (reference sequence). This CDR3 has 12 amino acids. The CDR3 nucleotides are TGTGCCAGACAGGGTGATAACCAGCCCCAGCATTTT. This gives the protein CARQGDNQPQHF.

The V gene is TRBV20-1, the J gene TRBJ1-5; possibly TRBD1 for D (5 bases). Deletions cut 6 bases from V and 0 bases from J, with 15 bases between. CDR1 and CDR2 (germline): DFQATT, SNEGSKA (reference sequence). The CDR3 runs to 15 residues. CDR3 DNA sequence: TGCAGTGCCAGCGACAGCTCCTATAGCAATCAGCCCCAGCATTTT. Amino acid sequence: CSASDSSYSNQPQHF.

This clonotype was detected a few times. The gene calls are TRBV13 and TRBJ2-7, with D maybe TRBD1 (6 bases). From germline, CDR1 is PRHDT and CDR2 FYEKMQ (reference sequence). Trimming left V 0 bases short and J 7 bases short, with 13 bases between. This CDR3 region has 14 residues. Written as DNA, the CDR3 is TGTGCCAGCAGCTTAGGCAGGGGATCGGGGGAGCAGTACTTC. It yields the protein CASSLGRGSGEQYF. The variable domain in full, completed from reference TRBV13 and TRBJ2-7, reads AAGVIQSPRHLIKEKRETATLKCYPIPRHDTVYWYQQGPGQDPQFLISFYEKMQSDKGSIPDRFSAQQFSDYHSELNMSSLELGDSALYFCASSLGRGSGEQYFGPGTRLTVT.

This clonotype was seen only a few times. This sequence joins TRBV28 and TRBJ2-7; tentatively, D is TRBD2 (6 bases). Germline values: CDR1 MDHEN, CDR2 SYDVKM. This CDR3 comprises 16 residues. V was pared by 5 bases and J by 7 bases, with 24 bases between. In DNA form, the CDR3 reads TGTGCCAGCAGTCTGATTCCCACACACACTGCGGGAGAGCAGTACTTC. Translating gives CASSLIPTHTAGEQYF.